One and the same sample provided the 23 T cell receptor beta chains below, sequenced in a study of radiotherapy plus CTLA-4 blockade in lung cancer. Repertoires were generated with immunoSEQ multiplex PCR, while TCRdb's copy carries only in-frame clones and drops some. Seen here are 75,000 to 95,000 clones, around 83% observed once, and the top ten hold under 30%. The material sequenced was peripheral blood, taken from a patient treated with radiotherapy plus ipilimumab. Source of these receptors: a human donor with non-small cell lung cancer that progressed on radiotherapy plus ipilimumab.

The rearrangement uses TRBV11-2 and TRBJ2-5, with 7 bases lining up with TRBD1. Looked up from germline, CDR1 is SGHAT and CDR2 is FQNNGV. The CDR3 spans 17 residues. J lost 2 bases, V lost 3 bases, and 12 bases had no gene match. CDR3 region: CASSLITVQGVQETQYF. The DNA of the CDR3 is TGTGCCAGCAGCTTGATCACGGTTCAGGGGGTGCAAGAGACCCAGTACTTC.

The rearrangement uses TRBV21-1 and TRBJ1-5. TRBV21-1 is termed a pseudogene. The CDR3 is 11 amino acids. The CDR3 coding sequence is TGTGCCAGCAACCTCAAACAGCCCCAGCATTTT. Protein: CASNLKQPQHF.

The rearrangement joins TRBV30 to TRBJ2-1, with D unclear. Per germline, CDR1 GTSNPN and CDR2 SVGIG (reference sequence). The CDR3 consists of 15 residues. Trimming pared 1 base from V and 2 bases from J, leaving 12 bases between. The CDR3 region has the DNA TGTGCCTGGAGTGACTTCACTCAACCCTACAATGAGCAGTTCTTC. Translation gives CAWSDFTQPYNEQFF.

The DNA of the CDR3 is TGCGCCAGCAGCTTGGCCCAGGGGGGTGAAGCTTTCTTT. It is translated as CASSLAQGGEAFF. V and J are TRBV5-1 and TRBJ1-1; the match to TRBD1 covers 7 bases. Trimming cost V 0 bases and J 7 bases; bases outside gene matches: 3. This CDR3 is built from 13 residues. Germline V CDR1 and CDR2: SGHRS, YFSETQ.

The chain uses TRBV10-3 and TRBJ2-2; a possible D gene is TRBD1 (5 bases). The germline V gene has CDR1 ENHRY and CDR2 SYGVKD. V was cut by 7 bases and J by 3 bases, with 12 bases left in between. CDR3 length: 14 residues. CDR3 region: CAITFDRHTGELFF. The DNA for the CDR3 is TGTGCCATCACTTTCGACAGACACACCGGGGAGCTGTTTTTT.

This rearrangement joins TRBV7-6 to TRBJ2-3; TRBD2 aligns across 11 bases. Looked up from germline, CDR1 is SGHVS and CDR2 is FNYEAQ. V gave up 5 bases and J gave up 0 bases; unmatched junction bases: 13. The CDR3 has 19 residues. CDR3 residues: CASSRSGTSGGLSTDTQYF. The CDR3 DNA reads TGTGCCAGCAGCAGGTCTGGGACTAGCGGAGGTCTTAGCACAGATACGCAGTATTTT.

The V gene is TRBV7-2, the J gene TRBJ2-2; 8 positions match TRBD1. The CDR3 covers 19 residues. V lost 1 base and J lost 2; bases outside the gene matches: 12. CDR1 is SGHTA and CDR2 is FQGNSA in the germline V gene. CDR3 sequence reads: CASSLGAGRQGLNTGELFF. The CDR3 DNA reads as TGTGCCAGCAGCTTAGGGGCTGGTAGACAGGGGCTAAACACCGGGGAGCTGTTTTTT.

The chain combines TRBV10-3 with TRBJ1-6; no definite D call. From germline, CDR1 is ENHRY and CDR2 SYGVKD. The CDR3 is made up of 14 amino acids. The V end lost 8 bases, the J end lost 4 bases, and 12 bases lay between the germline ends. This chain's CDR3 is CAISDQSYNSPLHF. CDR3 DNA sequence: TGTGCCATCTCTGACCAATCTTATAATTCACCCCTCCACTTT.

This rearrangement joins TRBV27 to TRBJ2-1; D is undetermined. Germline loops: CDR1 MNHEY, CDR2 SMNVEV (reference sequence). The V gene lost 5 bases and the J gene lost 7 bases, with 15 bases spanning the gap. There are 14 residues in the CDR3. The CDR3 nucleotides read TGTGCCAGCAGTCTCCTCCTAAACTTGAATGAGCAGTTCTTC. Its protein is CASSLLLNLNEQFF.

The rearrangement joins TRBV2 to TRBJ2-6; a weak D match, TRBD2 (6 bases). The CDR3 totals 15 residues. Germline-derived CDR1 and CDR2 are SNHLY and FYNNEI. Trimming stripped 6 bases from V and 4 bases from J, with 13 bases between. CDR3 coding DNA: TGTGCCAGCAGGGATCTAGCGTCCGGGGCCAACGTCCTGACTTTC. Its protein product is CASRDLASGANVLTF.

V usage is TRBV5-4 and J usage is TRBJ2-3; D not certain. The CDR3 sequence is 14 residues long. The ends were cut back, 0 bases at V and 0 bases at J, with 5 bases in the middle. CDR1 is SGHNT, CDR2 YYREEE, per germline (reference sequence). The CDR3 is CASSLGPSTDTQYF. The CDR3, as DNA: TGTGCCAGCAGCTTGGGGCCTAGCACAGATACGCAGTATTTT.

CDR3 sequence reads: CASSLTRFSTDTQYF. CDR3 DNA sequence: TGTGCCAGCAGTTTAACTCGCTTTAGCACAGATACGCAGTATTTT. This chain links TRBV27 with TRBJ2-3; D is unclear. The CDR3 length is 15 residues. The V end lost 2 bases, the J end lost 0 bases, and 9 bases lay between the germline ends. Germline loops: CDR1 MNHEY, CDR2 SMNVEV (reference sequence).

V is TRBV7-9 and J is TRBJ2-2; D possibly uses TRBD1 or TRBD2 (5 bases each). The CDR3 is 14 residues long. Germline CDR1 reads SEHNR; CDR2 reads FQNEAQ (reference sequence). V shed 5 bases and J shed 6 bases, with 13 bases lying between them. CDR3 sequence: CASSRDVGAGELFF. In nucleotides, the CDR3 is TGTGCCAGCAGCCGGGACGTTGGGGCCGGGGAGCTGTTTTTT.

The CDR3 is CAWVSEQYV. The CDR3 DNA sequence: TGTGCCTGGGTAAGCGAGCAGTACGTC. The V call is TRBV6-4, the J call TRBJ2-7; D call uncertain. The CDR3 extends over 9 amino acids. Germline loops: CDR1 MRHNA, CDR2 SNTAGT. V shed 11 bases and J shed 6 bases, with 8 bases lying between them.

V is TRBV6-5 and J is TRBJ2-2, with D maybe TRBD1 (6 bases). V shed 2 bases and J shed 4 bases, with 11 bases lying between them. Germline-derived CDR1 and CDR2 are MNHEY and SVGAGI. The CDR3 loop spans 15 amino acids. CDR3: CASSYRRGGTGELFF. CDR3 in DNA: TGTGCCAGCAGTTACCGGAGAGGGGGCACCGGGGAGCTGTTTTTT.

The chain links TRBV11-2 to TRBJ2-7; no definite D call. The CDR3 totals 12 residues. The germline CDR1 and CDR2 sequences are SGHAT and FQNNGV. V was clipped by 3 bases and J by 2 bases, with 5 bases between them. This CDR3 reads CASSFQAYEQYF. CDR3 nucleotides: TGTGCCAGCAGCTTCCAGGCCTACGAGCAGTACTTC.

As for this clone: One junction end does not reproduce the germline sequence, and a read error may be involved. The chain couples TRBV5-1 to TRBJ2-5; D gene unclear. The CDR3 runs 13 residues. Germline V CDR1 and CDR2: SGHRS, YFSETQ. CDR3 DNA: TGCGCCAGCAGGGTCGACCAGGCGGAGACCCGGTACTTC. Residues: CASRVDQAETRYF. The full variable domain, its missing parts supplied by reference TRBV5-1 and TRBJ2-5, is KAGVTQTPRYLIKTRGQQVTLSCSPISGHRSVSWYQQTPGQGLQFLFEYFSETQRNKGNFPGRFSGRQFSNSRSEMNVSTLELGDSALYLCASRVDQAETRYFGPGTRLLVL.

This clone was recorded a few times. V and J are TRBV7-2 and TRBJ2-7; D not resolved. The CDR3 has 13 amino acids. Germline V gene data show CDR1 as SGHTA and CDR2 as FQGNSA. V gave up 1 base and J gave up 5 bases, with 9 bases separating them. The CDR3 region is CASSLVLANEQYF. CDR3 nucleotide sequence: TGTGCCAGCAGCTTAGTACTCGCAAACGAGCAGTACTTC.

CDR3 sequence reads: CASSQTETYNEQFF. The CDR3 DNA sequence: TGCGCCAGCAGCCAGACAGAGACCTACAATGAGCAGTTCTTC. The chain has TRBV4-1 and TRBJ2-1, with D tentatively TRBD1 (5 bases). V lost 3 bases and J 2 bases, leaving 8 bases between the germline ends. The germline gives CDR1 MGHRA, CDR2 YSYEKL. This CDR3 contains 14 residues.

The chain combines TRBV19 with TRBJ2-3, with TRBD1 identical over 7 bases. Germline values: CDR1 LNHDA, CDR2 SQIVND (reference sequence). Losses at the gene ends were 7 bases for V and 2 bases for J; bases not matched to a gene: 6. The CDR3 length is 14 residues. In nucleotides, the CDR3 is TGTGCCAGTAATCCACAGGGGCTCACAGATACGCAGTATTTT. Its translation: CASNPQGLTDTQYF.

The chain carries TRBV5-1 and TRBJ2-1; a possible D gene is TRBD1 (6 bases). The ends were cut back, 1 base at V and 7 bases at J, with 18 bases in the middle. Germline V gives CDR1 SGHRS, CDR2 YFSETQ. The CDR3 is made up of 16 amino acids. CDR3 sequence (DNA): TGCGCCAGCAGCTTGAGCAGGGGTGGTCTCGGAAATGAGCAGTTCTTC. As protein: CASSLSRGGLGNEQFF.

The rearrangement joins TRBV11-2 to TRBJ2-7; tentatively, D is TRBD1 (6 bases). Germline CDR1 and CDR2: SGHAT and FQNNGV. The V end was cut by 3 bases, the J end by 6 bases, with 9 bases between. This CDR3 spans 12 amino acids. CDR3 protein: CASSFRGAEQYF. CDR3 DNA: TGTGCCAGCAGCTTCAGGGGCGCCGAGCAGTACTTC.

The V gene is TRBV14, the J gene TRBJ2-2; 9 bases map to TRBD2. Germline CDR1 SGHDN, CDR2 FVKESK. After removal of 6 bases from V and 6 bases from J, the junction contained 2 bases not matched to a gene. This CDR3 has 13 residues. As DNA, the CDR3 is TGTGCCAGCAGTTGGACTAGCGCCGGGGAGCTGTTTTTT. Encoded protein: CASSWTSAGELFF.